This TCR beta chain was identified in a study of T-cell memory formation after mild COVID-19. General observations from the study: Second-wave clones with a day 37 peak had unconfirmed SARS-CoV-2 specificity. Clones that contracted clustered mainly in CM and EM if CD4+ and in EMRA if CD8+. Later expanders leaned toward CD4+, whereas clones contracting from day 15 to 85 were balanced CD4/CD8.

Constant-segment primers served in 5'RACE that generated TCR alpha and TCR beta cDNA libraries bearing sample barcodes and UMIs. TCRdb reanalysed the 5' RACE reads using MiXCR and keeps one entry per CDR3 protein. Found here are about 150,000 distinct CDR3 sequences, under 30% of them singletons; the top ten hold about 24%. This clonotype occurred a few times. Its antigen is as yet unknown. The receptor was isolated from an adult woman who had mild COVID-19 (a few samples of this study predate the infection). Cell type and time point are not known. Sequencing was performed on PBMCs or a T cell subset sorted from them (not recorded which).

The CDR3 region is CAISEGGQLQSSEQFF. The CDR3 region has the DNA TGTGCCATCAGTGAGGGGGGACAGCTCCAATCCAGTGAGCAGTTCTTC. The V and J genes are TRBV10-3 and TRBJ2-1; 7 bases are a match to TRBD1. CDR1 ENHRY and CDR2 SYGVKD come from the germline V gene. The CDR3 extends over 16 amino acids. V lost 2 bases to trimming and J lost 9 bases; unmatched junction nucleotides: 13.